The T cell receptor (beta chain) described here comes from a study of T cell responses to AZD1222 COVID-19 vaccine (dated by TCRdb to about 2021). The study in broad terms: A total of 233 trial participants underwent TCR sequencing, of whom some 210 received two doses of AZD1222 and about 25 received two doses of the MenACWY control vaccine. Trial participants were enrolled by age into subgroups of 18-55, 56-69 and 70-plus years, and 148, 28 and 57 TCR-sequenced participants, respectively, were included in these subgroups.

Read against the paper, the sample's time point label means: about 28 days (+/-7) after the second vaccine dose. AZD1222 recipients whose second dose came at about 4 weeks and those whose second dose came at about 12 weeks were combined into one group, since spike-specific TCR depth and breadth did not differ between the two schedules. Samples from vaccinated people were obtained from the UK trials COV001 and COV002, which included a single-blind randomized controlled phase 2/3 trial of AZD1222 (ChAdOx1 nCoV-19) in healthy adults. For TCRbeta chain sequencing, PBMC samples were collected from trial participants at day 0 and at day 28 after the second dose. The CDR3 regions of human TCRbeta chains were subjected to immunosequencing. The original methods were these. Repertoire TCRs were matched against a reference library of SARS-CoV-2-specific TCRs generated with the MIRA antigen-specificity platform. Breadth was defined as the fraction of unique TCRs that were SARS-CoV-2-associated, and depth was defined as the fraction of total T cells that were SARS-CoV-2-associated. Using the MIRA data, every spike-specific TCR was mapped to the spike region that the TCR reacted to and assigned to either a CD4 or a CD8 class. Log10-transformed breadth and depth values were compared by one-way ANOVA with Sidak's multiple comparisons tests. TCRdb obtained this table from immuneACCESS and retained in-frame rearrangements with V and J assigned. These tables miss some clones; where compared with another copy, unresolved V genes account for less than half of the shortfall, and the remainder is unexplained. V, J and clone size derive from that table, while D and trimming were established from the DNA sequence. The sample table records about 82,000 clones; approximately 90% of these occur just once. Less than 4% of the sample goes to the ten largest clones.

On the study overall, not on this receptor specifically: The whole spike protein was spanned by vaccine-associated CD4 TCRs, and dominant responses were seen in regions 160-218 and 743-854. Because no samples from the day 14 peak response were available, repertoires could be characterized only after the peak T cell response. After two AZD1222 doses, both the breadth and the depth of spike-specific TCRs were significantly higher than at day 0 and than in MenACWY recipients. Participants were mostly white British, with more females than males. The authors suggested clonal diversity may have been underestimated. The 56-69-year group was small, and its depth increase did not reach significance, likely because of low power. Conclusions about previously exposed vaccinees were limited because only a handful of AZD1222 recipients were SARS-CoV-2 seropositive at baseline. Epitopes outside the regions mutated in the B.1.351 and B.1.1.7 variants were reportedly recognized by nearly half of the unique spike-specific TCRs.

The CDR3 has 17 amino acids, counting the end cysteine and phenylalanine. The sequence is cut down to CDR3 DNA, 51 bases in frame from base 1. V has 7 bases trimmed and J has 8 bases trimmed; junction bases matching no gene number 19. The germline V gene provides CDR1 LGHNT and CDR2 FRNRAP. Worth noting for this clone: What this receptor recognizes is not known. The sample holds no much larger clone one base away, and base qualities are not on file.

The clonotype was recovered from an adult who received the AZD1222 COVID-19 vaccine. This specimen consisted of peripheral blood, obtained 28 days after the second AZD1222 dose. The receptor chain draws on TRBV12-5 and TRBJ2-1, with 8 bases matching TRBD2. The DNA sequence follows: TGTGCTAGTGAGTCATGGTTCCGGGGGGGCCTGAGATATGAGCAGTTCTTC. It is translated as CASESWFRGGLRYEQFF.